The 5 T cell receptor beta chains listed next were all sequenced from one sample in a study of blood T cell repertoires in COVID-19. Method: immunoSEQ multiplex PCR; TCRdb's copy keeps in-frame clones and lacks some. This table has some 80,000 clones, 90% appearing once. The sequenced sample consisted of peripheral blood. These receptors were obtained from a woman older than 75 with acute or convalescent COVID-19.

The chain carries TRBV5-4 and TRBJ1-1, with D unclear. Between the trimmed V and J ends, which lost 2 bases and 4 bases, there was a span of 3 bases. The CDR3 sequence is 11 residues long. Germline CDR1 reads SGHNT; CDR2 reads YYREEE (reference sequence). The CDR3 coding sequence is TGTGCCAGCAGCTTCCGCACTGAAGCTTTCTTT. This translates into CASSFRTEAFF. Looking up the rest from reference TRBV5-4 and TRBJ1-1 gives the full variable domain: ETGVTQSPTHLIKTRGQQVTLRCSSQSGHNTVSWYQQALGQGPQFIFQYYREEENGRGNFPPRFSGLQFPNYSSELNVNALELDDSALYLCASSFRTEAFFGQGTRLTVV.

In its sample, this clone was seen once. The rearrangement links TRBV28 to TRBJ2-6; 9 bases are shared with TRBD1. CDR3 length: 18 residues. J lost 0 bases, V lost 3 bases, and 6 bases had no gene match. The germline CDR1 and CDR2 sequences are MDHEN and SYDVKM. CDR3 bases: TGTGCCAGCAGTTTTTCCCTGGACAGGGGCTCTGGGGCCAACGTCCTGACTTTC. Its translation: CASSFSLDRGSGANVLTF.

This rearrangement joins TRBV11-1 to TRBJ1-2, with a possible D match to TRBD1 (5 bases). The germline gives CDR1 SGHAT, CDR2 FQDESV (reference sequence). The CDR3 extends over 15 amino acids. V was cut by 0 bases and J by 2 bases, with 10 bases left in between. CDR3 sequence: CASSLAADSNYGYTF. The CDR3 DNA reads TGTGCCAGCAGCTTAGCCGCTGACAGCAACTATGGCTACACCTTC. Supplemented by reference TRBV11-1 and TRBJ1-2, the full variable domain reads EAEVAQSPRYKITEKSQAVAFWCDPISGHATLYWYRQILGQGPELLVQFQDESVVDDSQLPKDRFSAERLKGVDSTLKIQPAELGDSAMYLCASSLAADSNYGYTFGSGTRLTVV.

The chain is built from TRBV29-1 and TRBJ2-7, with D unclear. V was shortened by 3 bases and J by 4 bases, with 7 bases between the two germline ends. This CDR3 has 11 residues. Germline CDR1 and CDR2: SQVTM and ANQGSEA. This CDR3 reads CSVEVRYEQYF. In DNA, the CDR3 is TGCAGCGTTGAGGTTAGATACGAGCAGTACTTC.

CDR3 coding DNA: TGTGCCAGCAGCCCAGAGCCTTTAGCAGATACGCAGTATTTT. Protein product: CASSPEPLADTQYF. V gene TRBV4-2 combines with J gene TRBJ2-3; D gene ambiguous. The V and J ends lost 4 bases and 4 bases respectively, with 12 bases between them. The CDR3 is made up of 14 amino acids. Per germline, CDR1 LGHNA and CDR2 YNFKEQ.